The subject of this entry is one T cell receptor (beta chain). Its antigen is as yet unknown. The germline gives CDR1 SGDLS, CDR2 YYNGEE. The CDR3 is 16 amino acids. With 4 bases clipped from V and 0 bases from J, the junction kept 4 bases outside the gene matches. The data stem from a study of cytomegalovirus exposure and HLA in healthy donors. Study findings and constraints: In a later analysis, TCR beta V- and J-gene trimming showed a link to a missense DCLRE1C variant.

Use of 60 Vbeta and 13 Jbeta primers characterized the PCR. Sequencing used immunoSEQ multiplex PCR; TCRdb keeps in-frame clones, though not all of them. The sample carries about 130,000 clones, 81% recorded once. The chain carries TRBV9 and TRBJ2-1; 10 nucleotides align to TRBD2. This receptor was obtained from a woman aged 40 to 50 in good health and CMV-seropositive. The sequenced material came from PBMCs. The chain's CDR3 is CASSLAGGGSYNEQFF. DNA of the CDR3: TGTGCCAGCAGCTTAGCGGGGGGAGGCTCCTACAATGAGCAGTTCTTC.